This T cell receptor (beta chain) was recovered during a study of blood T cells in healthy people across ages. As for the study in general: Per two T cells, template switching captured roughly one barcoded beta molecule.

Germline CDR1 and CDR2: DFQATT and SNEGSKA (reference sequence). The CDR3 extends over 14 amino acids. V was trimmed by 1 base and J by 2 bases, leaving 11 bases between them. Combining a sample-barcoded 5' primer with a J-beta primer mix, a second PCR ran for about 7 to 12 cycles. Tagging of each cDNA molecule was performed by a template-switch adaptor with 12 random nucleotides. TCRdb re-analysed the 5' RACE reads in MiXCR, keeping a single row per CDR3 protein. The data contain 550,000 to 650,000 distinct CDR3 sequences, approximately 26% of them singletons. This clonotype was counted only a few times. This same sample was also taken into another study, of T cells of mothers and their children. Per that study: The study found thymic selection shapes TCR recombination output similarly in related and unrelated pairs.

Sequencing used blood. This chain links TRBV20-1 with TRBJ1-2, with D tentatively TRBD1 (5 bases). The clonotype was recovered from a boy aged 2 to 10 in good health. This CDR3 is CSARGRRGNYGYTF. The CDR3 region has the DNA TGCAGTGCTAGAGGTCGACGGGGGAACTATGGCTACACCTTC.